The 14 T cell receptor beta chains below were found in one sample sequenced in a study of shared clonotypes between healthy human individuals. Assay used: immunoSEQ multiplex PCR; TCRdb lists only in-frame clones, some missing. Of approximately 2,300,000 clones listed, approximately 90% were seen once; the top ten hold about 0.41%. Source material: naive CD4+ T cells from PBMCs. Subset noted: CD45RA+ positively selected. The receptors here all came from a man aged 18 to 29 in good health. Some clones in this sample may be carry-over from other donors' samples.

V gene TRBV5-4 combines with J gene TRBJ2-1, with D possibly matching TRBD2 (5 bases). The CDR3 is made up of 15 amino acids. The V gene's germline CDR1 is SGHNT and CDR2 YYREEE (reference sequence). The ends were cut back, 4 bases at V and 5 bases at J, with 16 bases in the middle. CDR3 region: CASSPRLREHNEQFF. As DNA, the CDR3 is TGTGCCAGCAGCCCCCGTTTAAGGGAGCACAATGAGCAGTTCTTC.

The V gene is TRBV28, the J gene TRBJ2-1; 9 bases agree with TRBD2. CDR1 and CDR2 from the germline V gene are MDHEN and SYDVKM. With V trimmed by 6 bases and J by 3 bases, 6 bases remained unmatched. The CDR3 has 15 residues. The CDR3: CASSLSGSIYNEQFF. CDR3 DNA sequence: TGTGCCAGCAGCCTTAGCGGGAGTATCTACAATGAGCAGTTCTTC.

The chain uses TRBV19 and TRBJ2-5; tentatively, D is TRBD1 or TRBD2 (6 bases each). The V end was cut by 1 base, the J end by 5 bases, with 11 bases between. The CDR3 extends over 14 amino acids. Per germline, CDR1 LNHDA and CDR2 SQIVND (reference sequence). The CDR3 nucleotides read TGTGCCAGTAGTATAGGTGGGGGGCACGAGACCCAGTACTTC. Its translation: CASSIGGGHETQYF.

J is TRBJ2-5 and V is TRBV5-1; 7 bases agree with TRBD1. The V gene end was trimmed by 5 bases and the J gene end by 2 bases; junction bases not matched to a gene: 6. The CDR3 consists of 14 residues. Germline lookup yields CDR1 SGHRS and CDR2 YFSETQ. CDR3 loop: CASRLTGSQETQYF. The CDR3 coding sequence is TGCGCCAGCAGACTGACAGGGTCGCAAGAGACCCAGTACTTC.

A single count supports this clone. The conserved phenylalanine or tryptophan normally closing the CDR3 is absent here, so this likely arose from a read error. It is unclear where the CDR3 begins or ends on the DNA, so no DNA is shown, and the CDR3 is as TCRdb lists it. The rearrangement joins TRBV10-3 to TRBJ1-3; the table names TRBD1, a call not compared with the DNA. Germline V gene data show CDR1 as ENHRY and CDR2 as SYGVKD. Ends included, the CDR3 has 15 residues. This CDR3 is CAISESFFYRPGALI.

The chain links TRBV7-9 to TRBJ2-7; possible D gene TRBD1, 5 bases. Germline values: CDR1 SEHNR, CDR2 FQNEAQ (reference sequence). The CDR3 is 16 amino acids. Trimming left V 0 bases short and J 2 bases short, with 14 bases between. DNA for the CDR3: TGTGCCAGCAGCTTAGCGGCAGGGCCCCTTCCCTACGAGCAGTACTTC. Its translation: CASSLAAGPLPYEQYF. Variable domain in full (rest from reference TRBV7-9 and TRBJ2-7): DTGVSQNPRHKITKRGQNVTFRCDPISEHNRLYWYRQTLGQGPEFLTYFQNEAQLEKSRLLSDRFSAERPKGSFSTLEIQRTEQGDSAMYLCASSLAAGPLPYEQYFGPGTRLTVT.

The rearrangement links TRBV15 to TRBJ2-6; D unresolved. This CDR3 is 16 amino acids long. The germline gives CDR1 LNHNV, CDR2 YYDKDF (reference sequence). Trimming cost V 0 bases and J 5 bases, with 11 bases left between them. In DNA form, the CDR3 reads TGTGCCACCAGCAGAGAATCAGGAGTCCGGGCCAACGTCCTGACTTTC. Translating it yields CATSRESGVRANVLTF.

The chain carries TRBV4-1 and TRBJ2-5, with 11 bases lining up with TRBD2. From germline, CDR1 is MGHRA and CDR2 YSYEKL. The junction had 6 bases not matched to a gene; V was cut back by 5 bases and J by 4 bases. There are 15 residues in the CDR3. CDR3 nucleotide sequence: TGCGCCAGCAGCAAGGGACTAGCGGTCGGAGAGACCCAGTACTTC. It is translated as CASSKGLAVGETQYF.

This CDR3 is CATSRARAGELFF. CDR3 nucleotides: TGTGCCACCAGCAGAGCGCGAGCCGGGGAGCTGTTTTTT. This rearrangement joins TRBV15 to TRBJ2-2; D unclear. The CDR3 extends over 13 amino acids. Deletions cut 1 base from V and 6 bases from J, with 6 bases between. From germline, CDR1 is LNHNV and CDR2 YYDKDF (reference sequence).

The J gene is TRBJ2-7, the V gene TRBV19; D might be TRBD1 (6 bases). This CDR3 is built from 15 residues. Germline CDR1 and CDR2: LNHDA and SQIVND (reference sequence). The V end was cut by 2 bases, the J end by 4 bases, with 15 bases between. The CDR3 loop reads CASSISGAGSYEQYF. CDR3 bases: TGTGCCAGTAGTATATCAGGGGCGGGTAGTTACGAGCAGTACTTC. Using reference TRBV19 and TRBJ2-7 for the parts outside the CDR3, the full variable domain is DGGITQSPKYLFRKEGQNVTLSCEQNLNHDAMYWYRQDPGQGLRLIYYSQIVNDFQKGDIAEGYSVSREKKESFPLTVTSAQKNPTAFYLCASSISGAGSYEQYFGPGTRLTVT.

The chain recombines TRBV25-1 with TRBJ1-3; D is possibly TRBD1 (5 bases). V lost 10 bases and J lost 4, with 20 bases in between. The CDR3 contains 15 residues. CDR1 is MGHDK and CDR2 is SYGVNS in the germline V gene. CDR3 residues: CAIHLGGGEGNTIYF. CDR3 nucleotide sequence: TGTGCCATCCACTTGGGGGGGGGAGAAGGAAACACCATATATTTT.

The chain couples TRBV14 to TRBJ1-2; no reliable D call. This CDR3 is 16 amino acids long. V shed 4 bases and J shed 4 bases, with 19 bases lying between them. Germline V lookup: CDR1 SGHDN, CDR2 FVKESK. The CDR3 protein is CASSPYTGTLGYGYTF. The CDR3 DNA sequence: TGTGCCAGCAGCCCTTACACGGGCACCCTAGGCTATGGCTACACCTTC. The complete variable domain, with remaining parts taken from reference TRBV14 and TRBJ1-2, reads EAGVTQFPSHSVIEKGQTVTLRCDPISGHDNLYWYRRVMGKEIKFLLHFVKESKQDESGMPNNRFLAERTGGTYSTLKVQPAELEDSGVYFCASSPYTGTLGYGYTFGSGTRLTVV.

Notes on this clone: At the DNA level, this CDR3 is encoded by other sequences in the same sample as well. The genes are TRBV18 and TRBJ2-7; possibly TRBD1 for D (8 bases). Trimming stripped 2 bases from V and 2 bases from J, with 10 bases between. CDR3 length equals 14 residues. Germline-derived CDR1 and CDR2 are KGHSH and LQKENI. CDR3 protein: CASSPTGGAYEQYF. For the CDR3, the DNA is TGTGCCAGCTCACCAACAGGGGGGGCCTACGAGCAGTACTTC.

J is TRBJ2-1 and V is TRBV6-5; 9 positions match TRBD2. In germline, CDR1 is MNHEY, CDR2 SVGAGI. This CDR3 is 15 amino acids long. Losses at the gene ends were 0 bases for V and 8 bases for J; bases not matched to a gene: 5. CDR3 in amino acids: CASSYSGVAGDEQFF. The CDR3 region has the DNA TGTGCCAGCAGTTACTCGGGGGTAGCGGGAGATGAGCAGTTCTTC.